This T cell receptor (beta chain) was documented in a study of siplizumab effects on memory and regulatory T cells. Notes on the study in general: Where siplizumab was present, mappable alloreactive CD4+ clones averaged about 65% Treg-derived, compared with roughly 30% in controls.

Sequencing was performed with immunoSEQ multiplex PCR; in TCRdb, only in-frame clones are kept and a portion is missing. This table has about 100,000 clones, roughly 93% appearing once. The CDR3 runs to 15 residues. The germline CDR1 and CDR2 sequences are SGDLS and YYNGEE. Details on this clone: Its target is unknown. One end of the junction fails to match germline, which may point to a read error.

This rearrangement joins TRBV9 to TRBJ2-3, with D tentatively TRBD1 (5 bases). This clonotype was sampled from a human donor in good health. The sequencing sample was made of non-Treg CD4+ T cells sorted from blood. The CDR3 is CASSVGGGPSPLSEF. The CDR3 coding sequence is TGTGCCAGCAGCGTAGGGGGCGGACCCAGTCCCTTGAGTGAGTTT. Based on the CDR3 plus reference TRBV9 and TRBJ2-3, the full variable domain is DSGVTQTPKHLITATGQRVTLRCSPRSGDLSVYWYQQSLDQGLQFLIQYYNGEERAKGNILERFSAQQFPDLHSELNLSSLELGDSALYFCASSVGGGPSPLSEFGPGTRLTVL.